This TCR beta chain was identified during a study of T cell responses to AZD1222 COVID-19 vaccine. Study-level findings and limits: Only five to seven AZD1222 recipients tested seropositive at baseline. Vaccine-related CD4 TCRs covered spike, predominating at 160-218 and 743-854.

In the case of this clone: The antigen remains undetermined.

Method: immunoSEQ multiplex PCR; TCRdb's copy keeps in-frame clones and lacks some. The table has some 90,000 clones, 70% to 90% seen once. The CDR3 sequence is 13 residues long. CDR1 and CDR2 from the germline V gene are SGHDN and FVKESK. Trimming shortened V by 5 bases and J by 8 bases, and 15 bases separated the two germline ends. The sequence was collected from an adult in good health. The J gene is TRBJ1-2, the V gene TRBV14; D is unclear. Sequenced material: peripheral blood, taken on day 0 of AZD1222 vaccination. The CDR3 reads CASSKGLTEGYTF. The CDR3 DNA follows: TGTGCCAGCAGCAAAGGACTAACGGAGGGCTACACCTTC.